This T cell receptor (beta chain) was found in a study of identifying expanded T cells in peripheral blood. The study, taken as a whole, reports: Two-week clone count variance significantly increased as total template count grew.

As for this clone: Its specificity is not known.

Data came from immunoSEQ multiplex PCR; TCRdb stores just in-frame clones and leaves some out. This table holds tens of thousands of clones, 80% to 85% found once. No infections or other immune events were documented during collection. V dropped 6 bases and J dropped 8 bases, with 25 bases sitting between them. Germline V CDR1 and CDR2: LNHDA, SQIVND (reference sequence). The CDR3 sequence is 16 residues long. Source material: blood. The chain recombines TRBV19 with TRBJ1-2; D remains unclear. The clonotype was recovered from a person between 18 and 70 years old in good health. The CDR3 is CASRRKRNRGICGYTF. The CDR3 DNA sequence: TGTGCCAGTAGACGGAAAAGGAACCGGGGAATATGCGGCTACACCTTC. Full variable domain (outside the CDR3, taken from reference TRBV19 and TRBJ1-2): DGGITQSPKYLFRKEGQNVTLSCEQNLNHDAMYWYRQDPGQGLRLIYYSQIVNDFQKGDIAEGYSVSREKKESFPLTVTSAQKNPTAFYLCASRRKRNRGICGYTFGSGTRLTVV.